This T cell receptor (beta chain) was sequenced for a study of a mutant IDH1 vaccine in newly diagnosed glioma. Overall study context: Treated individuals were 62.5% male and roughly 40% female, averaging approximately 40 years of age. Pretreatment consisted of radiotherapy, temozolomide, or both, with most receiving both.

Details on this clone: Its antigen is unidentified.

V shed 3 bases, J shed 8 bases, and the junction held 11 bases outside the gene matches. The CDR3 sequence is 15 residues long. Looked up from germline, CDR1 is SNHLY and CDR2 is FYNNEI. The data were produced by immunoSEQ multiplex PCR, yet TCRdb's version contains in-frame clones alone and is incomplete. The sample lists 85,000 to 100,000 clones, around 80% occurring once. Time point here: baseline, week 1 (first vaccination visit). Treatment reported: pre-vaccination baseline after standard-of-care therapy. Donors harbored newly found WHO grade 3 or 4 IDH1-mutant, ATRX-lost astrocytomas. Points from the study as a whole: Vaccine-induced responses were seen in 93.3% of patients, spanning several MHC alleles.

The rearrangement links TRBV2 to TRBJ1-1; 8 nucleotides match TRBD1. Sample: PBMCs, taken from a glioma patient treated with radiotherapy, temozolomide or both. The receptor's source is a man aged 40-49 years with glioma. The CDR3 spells CASSEGPGQDLEAFF. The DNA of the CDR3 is TGTGCCAGCAGTGAGGGACCGGGACAGGATTTAGAAGCTTTCTTT.